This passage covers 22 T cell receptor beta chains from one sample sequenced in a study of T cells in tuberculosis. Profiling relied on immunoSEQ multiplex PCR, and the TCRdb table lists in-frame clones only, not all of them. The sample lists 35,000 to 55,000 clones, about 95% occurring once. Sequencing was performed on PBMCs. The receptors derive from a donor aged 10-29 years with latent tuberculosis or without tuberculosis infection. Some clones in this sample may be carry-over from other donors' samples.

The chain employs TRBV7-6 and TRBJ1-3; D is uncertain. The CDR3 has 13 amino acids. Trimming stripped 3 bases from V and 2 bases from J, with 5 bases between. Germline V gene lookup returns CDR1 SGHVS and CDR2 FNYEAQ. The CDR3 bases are TGTGCCAGCAGCTTTGGCACTGGAAACACCATATATTTT. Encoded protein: CASSFGTGNTIYF.

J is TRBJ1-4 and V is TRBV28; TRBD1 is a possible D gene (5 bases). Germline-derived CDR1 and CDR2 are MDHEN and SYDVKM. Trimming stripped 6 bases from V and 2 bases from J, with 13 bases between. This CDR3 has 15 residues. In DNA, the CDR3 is TGTGCCAGCAGCCCGTCAGGGTTTACTAATGAAAAACTGTTTTTT. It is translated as CASSPSGFTNEKLFF.

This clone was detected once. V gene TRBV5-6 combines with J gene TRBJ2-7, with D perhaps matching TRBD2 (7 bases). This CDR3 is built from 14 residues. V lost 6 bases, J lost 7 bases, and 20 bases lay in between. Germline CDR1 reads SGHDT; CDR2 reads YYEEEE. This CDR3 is CASIHLQGGKEQYF. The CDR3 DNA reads TGTGCCAGCATCCACCTACAGGGAGGGAAGGAGCAGTACTTC.

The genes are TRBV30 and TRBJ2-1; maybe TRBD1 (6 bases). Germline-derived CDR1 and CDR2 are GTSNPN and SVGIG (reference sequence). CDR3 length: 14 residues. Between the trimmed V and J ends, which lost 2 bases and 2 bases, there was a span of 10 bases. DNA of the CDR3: TGTGCCTGGAGTCCTAGGGGGACCTACAATGAGCAGTTCTTC. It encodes CAWSPRGTYNEQFF.

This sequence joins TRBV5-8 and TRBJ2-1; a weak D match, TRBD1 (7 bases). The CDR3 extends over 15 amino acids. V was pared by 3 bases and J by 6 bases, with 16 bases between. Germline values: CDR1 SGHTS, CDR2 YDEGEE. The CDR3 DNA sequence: TGTGCCAGCAGCTCGGGGCCAGGGGGGTTCAATGAGCAGTTCTTC. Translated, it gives CASSSGPGGFNEQFF. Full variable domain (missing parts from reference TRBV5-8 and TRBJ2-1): EAGVTQSPTHLIKTRGQQATLRCSPISGHTSVYWYQQALGLGLQFLLWYDEGEERNRGNFPPRFSGRQFPNYSSELNVNALELEDSALYLCASSSGPGGFNEQFFGPGTRLTVL.

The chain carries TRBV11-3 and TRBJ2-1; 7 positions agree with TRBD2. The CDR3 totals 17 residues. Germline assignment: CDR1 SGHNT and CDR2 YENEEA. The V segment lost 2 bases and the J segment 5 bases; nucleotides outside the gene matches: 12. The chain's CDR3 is CASSLIHGRIPNNEQFF. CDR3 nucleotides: TGTGCCAGCAGCTTAATTCACGGGAGGATACCCAACAATGAGCAGTTCTTC.

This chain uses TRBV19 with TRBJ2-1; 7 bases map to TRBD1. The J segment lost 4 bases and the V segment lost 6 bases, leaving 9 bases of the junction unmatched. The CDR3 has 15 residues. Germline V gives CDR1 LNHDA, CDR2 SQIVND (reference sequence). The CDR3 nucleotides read TGTGCCAGTAGACTATCCGGGACAGTTTACAATGAGCAGTTCTTC. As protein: CASRLSGTVYNEQFF.

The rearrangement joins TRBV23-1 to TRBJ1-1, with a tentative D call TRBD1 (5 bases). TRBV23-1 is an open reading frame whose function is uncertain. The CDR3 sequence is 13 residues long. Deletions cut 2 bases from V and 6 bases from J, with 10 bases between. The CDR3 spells CASSQEDNPEAFF. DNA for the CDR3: TGCGCCAGCAGTCAAGAGGACAATCCTGAAGCTTTCTTT.

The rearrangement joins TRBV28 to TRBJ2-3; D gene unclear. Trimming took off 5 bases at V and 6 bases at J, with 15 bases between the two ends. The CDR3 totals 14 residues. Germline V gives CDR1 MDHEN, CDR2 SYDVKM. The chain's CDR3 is CASSPVNGRDTQYF. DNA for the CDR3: TGTGCCAGCAGTCCCGTAAATGGCAGGGATACGCAGTATTTT.

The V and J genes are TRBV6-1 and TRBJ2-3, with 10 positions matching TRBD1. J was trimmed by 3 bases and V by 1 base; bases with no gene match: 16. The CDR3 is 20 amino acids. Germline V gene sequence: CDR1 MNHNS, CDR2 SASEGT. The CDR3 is CASSEEPHIRTGGITDTQYF. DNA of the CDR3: TGTGCCAGCAGTGAAGAACCTCACATAAGGACAGGGGGTATAACAGATACGCAGTATTTT.

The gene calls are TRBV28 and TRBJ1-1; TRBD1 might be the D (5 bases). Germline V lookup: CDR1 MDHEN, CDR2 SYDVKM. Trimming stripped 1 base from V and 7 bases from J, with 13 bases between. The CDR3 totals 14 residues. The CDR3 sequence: CASSLSGTGYEAFF. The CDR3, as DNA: TGTGCCAGCAGTTTATCAGGGACTGGATATGAAGCTTTCTTT.

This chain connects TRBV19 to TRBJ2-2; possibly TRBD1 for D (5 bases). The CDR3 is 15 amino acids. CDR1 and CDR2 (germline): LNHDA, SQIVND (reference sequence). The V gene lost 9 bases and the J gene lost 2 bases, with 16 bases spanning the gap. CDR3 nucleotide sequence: TGTGCCAGCGCGCTACCGACAGAAAACACCGGGGAGCTGTTTTTT. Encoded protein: CASALPTENTGELFF.

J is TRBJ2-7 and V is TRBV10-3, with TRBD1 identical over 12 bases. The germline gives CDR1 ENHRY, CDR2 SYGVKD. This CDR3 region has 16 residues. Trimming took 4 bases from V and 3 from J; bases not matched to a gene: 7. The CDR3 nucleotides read TGTGCCATCAGTGCCAAAGGGACAGGGGGCGGCTACGAGCAGTACTTC. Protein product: CAISAKGTGGGYEQYF.

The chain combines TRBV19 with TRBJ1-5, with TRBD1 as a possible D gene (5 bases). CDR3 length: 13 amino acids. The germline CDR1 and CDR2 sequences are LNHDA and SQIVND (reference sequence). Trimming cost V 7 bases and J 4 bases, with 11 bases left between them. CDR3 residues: CASTYRINQPQHF. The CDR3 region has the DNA TGTGCCAGTACCTACAGGATTAATCAGCCCCAGCATTTT.

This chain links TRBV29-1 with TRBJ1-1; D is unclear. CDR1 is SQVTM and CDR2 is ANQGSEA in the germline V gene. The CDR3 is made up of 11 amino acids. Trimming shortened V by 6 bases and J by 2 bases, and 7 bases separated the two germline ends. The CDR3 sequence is CSVQSNTEAFF. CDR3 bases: TGCAGCGTACAGTCTAACACTGAAGCTTTCTTT.

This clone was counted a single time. The CDR3: CASSPFGETQYF. CDR3 sequence (DNA): TGTGCCAGCAGCCCCTTCGGGGAGACCCAGTACTTC. The rearrangement links TRBV14 to TRBJ2-5; the D is unclear. Trimming pared 4 bases from V and 5 bases from J, leaving 8 bases between. The CDR3 contains 12 residues. Germline V lookup: CDR1 SGHDN, CDR2 FVKESK. The full variable domain, in which reference TRBV14 and TRBJ2-5 provide the parts outside the CDR3, is EAGVTQFPSHSVIEKGQTVTLRCDPISGHDNLYWYRRVMGKEIKFLLHFVKESKQDESGMPNNRFLAERTGGTYSTLKVQPAELEDSGVYFCASSPFGETQYFGPGTRLLVL.

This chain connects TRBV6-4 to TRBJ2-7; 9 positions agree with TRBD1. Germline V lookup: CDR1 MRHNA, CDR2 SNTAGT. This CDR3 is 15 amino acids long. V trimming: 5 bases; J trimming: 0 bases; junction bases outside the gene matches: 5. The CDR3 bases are TGTGCCAGCAGTCCCCGGGACAGGGACTCCTACGAGCAGTACTTC. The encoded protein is CASSPRDRDSYEQYF.

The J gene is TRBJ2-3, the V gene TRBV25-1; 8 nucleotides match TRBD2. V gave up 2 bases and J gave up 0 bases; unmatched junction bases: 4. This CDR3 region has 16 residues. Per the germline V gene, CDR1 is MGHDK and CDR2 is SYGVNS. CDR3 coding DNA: TGTGCCAGCAGTGAAAGGAGCGGGGGTAGCACAGATACGCAGTATTTT. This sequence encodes CASSERSGGSTDTQYF.

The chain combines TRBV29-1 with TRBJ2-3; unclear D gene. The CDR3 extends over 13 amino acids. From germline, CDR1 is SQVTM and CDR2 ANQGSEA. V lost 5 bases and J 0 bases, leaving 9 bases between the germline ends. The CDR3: CSVCTDSTDTQYF. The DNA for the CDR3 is TGCAGCGTTTGTACTGATAGCACAGATACGCAGTATTTT.

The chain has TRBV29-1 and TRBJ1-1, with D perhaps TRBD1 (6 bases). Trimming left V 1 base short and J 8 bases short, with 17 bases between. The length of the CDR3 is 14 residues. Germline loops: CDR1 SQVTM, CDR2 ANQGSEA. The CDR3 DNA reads TGCAGCGTTGAAGCGTCGGGTGCAGGGGACGAAGCTTTCTTT. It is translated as CSVEASGAGDEAFF.

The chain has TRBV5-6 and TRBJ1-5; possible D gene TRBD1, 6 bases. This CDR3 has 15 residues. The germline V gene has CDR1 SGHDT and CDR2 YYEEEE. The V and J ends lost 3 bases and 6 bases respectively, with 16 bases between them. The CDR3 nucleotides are TGTGCCAGCAGCTCGGGAGGAAAGGGGGTTCAGCCCCAGCATTTT. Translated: CASSSGGKGVQPQHF.

CDR3 in amino acids: CASSPRRGEQYF. Written as DNA, the CDR3 is TGTGCCAGCAGCCCCCGCCGCGGAGAGCAGTACTTC. This sequence joins TRBV11-3 and TRBJ2-7; D unclear. V gave up 5 bases and J gave up 7 bases, with 12 bases separating them. The CDR3 totals 12 residues. Germline V gene sequence: CDR1 SGHNT, CDR2 YENEEA.